This TCR beta chain was identified in a study of blood T cell repertoires in COVID-19. Germline lookup yields CDR1 SGHRS and CDR2 YFSETQ. This CDR3 comprises 14 residues. The ends lost 7 bases at V and 7 bases at J; junction bases unmatched: 10. Generated by immunoSEQ multiplex PCR, the TCRdb table keeps only in-frame clones and is missing some. The sample has more than 70,000 clones, around nine tenths seen once. What was sequenced was peripheral blood. J is TRBJ2-1 and V is TRBV5-1, with 8 bases aligning to TRBD1. The clonotype comes from a man aged 45 to 65 with active or convalescent COVID-19. CDR3 in DNA: TGCGCCAGCGAGCAGGGGGCTACGGGGAATGAGCAGTTCTTC. Its translation is CASEQGATGNEQFF.